These 23 T cell receptor beta chains originate from one sample sequenced in a study of blood T cell repertoires in COVID-19. Clones were read by immunoSEQ multiplex PCR, and TCRdb kept only the in-frame ones, dropping some. This table has a few hundred thousand clones, around 80% appearing once. Material for sequencing was PBMCs or T cells enriched from blood (not recorded which). The origin of the receptors is a man aged 30-40 years with acute COVID-19.

The rearrangement uses TRBV15 and TRBJ1-2, with D tentatively TRBD1 (5 bases). The germline CDR1 and CDR2 sequences are LNHNV and YYDKDF (reference sequence). Trimming shortened V by 3 bases and J by 8 bases, and 13 bases separated the two germline ends. This CDR3 is 13 amino acids long. CDR3 in amino acids: CATSSRTGQGYTF. CDR3 DNA: TGTGCCACCAGCAGCCGTACAGGCCAGGGCTACACCTTC.

The J gene is TRBJ1-2, the V gene TRBV7-8, with D hard to call. V was pared by 10 bases and J by 3 bases, with 9 bases between. Germline lookup yields CDR1 SGHVS and CDR2 FQNEAQ. The CDR3 runs to 11 residues. The CDR3 sequence is CATGTDYGYTF. The CDR3 coding sequence is TGTGCCACGGGAACGGACTATGGCTACACCTTC.

The genes are TRBV15 and TRBJ1-5, with TRBD1 as a possible D gene (5 bases). The CDR3 is 15 residues long. Trimming cost V 6 bases and J 3 bases, with 15 bases left between them. Germline V gene sequence: CDR1 LNHNV, CDR2 YYDKDF (reference sequence). The CDR3 sequence: CATRQIPDNNQPQHF. The CDR3 region has the DNA TGTGCCACCAGGCAAATCCCGGACAACAATCAGCCCCAGCATTTT.

This chain links TRBV28 with TRBJ2-7; 9 bases match TRBD2. The V segment lost 5 bases and the J segment 4 bases; nucleotides outside the gene matches: 9. CDR1 is MDHEN, CDR2 SYDVKM, per germline. The CDR3 sequence is 15 residues long. For the CDR3, the DNA is TGTGCCAGCAGTCCCGCGGGAGGGGAACGGTACGAGCAGTACGTC. Its protein is CASSPAGGERYEQYV.

The sample holds one count of this clone. This chain's CDR3 is CASSLAPVGNTIYF. The CDR3 nucleotides are TGTGCCAGCAGCTTAGCTCCCGTCGGAAACACCATATATTTT. The V call is TRBV11-2, the J call TRBJ1-3, with unresolved D. Germline loops: CDR1 SGHAT, CDR2 FQNNGV. This CDR3 spans 14 amino acids. Trimming took off 1 base at V and 4 bases at J, with 8 bases between the two ends.

The rearrangement joins TRBV2 to TRBJ1-4; no definite D call. The CDR3 loop spans 13 amino acids. CDR1 is SNHLY, CDR2 FYNNEI, per germline. V lost 6 bases and J lost 8, with 13 bases in between. The CDR3 region has the DNA TGTGCCAGCAGGTTATCAGGAAAGGAAAAACTGTTTTTT. It specifies CASRLSGKEKLFF.

V and J are TRBV6-4 and TRBJ2-3; 10 bases match TRBD2. The J segment lost 0 bases and the V segment lost 4 bases, leaving 1 base of the junction unmatched. The germline V gene encodes CDR1 MRHNA and CDR2 SNTAGT. The CDR3 length is 15 residues. CDR3 sequence reads: CASSGSGGSTDTQYF. The CDR3 DNA reads as TGTGCCAGCAGTGGTAGCGGGGGGAGCACAGATACGCAGTATTTT.

The chain combines TRBV28 with TRBJ2-1; D perhaps matches TRBD1 (6 bases). Germline V gene lookup returns CDR1 MDHEN and CDR2 SYDVKM. The ends were cut back, 3 bases at V and 7 bases at J, with 16 bases in the middle. The CDR3 extends over 15 amino acids. The CDR3 nucleotides are TGTGCCAGCAGTTTCCTCCAGGGGAACGGTAATGAGCAGTTCTTC. Its protein is CASSFLQGNGNEQFF.

The V gene is TRBV11-3, the J gene TRBJ1-3; D uncertain. CDR1 SGHNT and CDR2 YENEEA come from the germline V gene. This CDR3 is 14 amino acids long. Trimming stripped 8 bases from V and 0 bases from J, with 11 bases between. For the CDR3, the DNA is TGTGCCAGCCGCTCAGGTAGCTCTGGAAACACCATATATTTT. Translation: CASRSGSSGNTIYF.

The rearrangement uses TRBV11-1 and TRBJ1-5, with 8 bases lining up with TRBD1. Per germline, CDR1 SGHAT and CDR2 FQDESV (reference sequence). V gave up 5 bases and J gave up 0 bases; unmatched junction bases: 3. The CDR3 spans 15 residues. The CDR3 sequence: CASSITGGSNQPQHF. The CDR3 nucleotides read TGTGCCAGCAGCATAACAGGGGGTAGCAATCAGCCCCAGCATTTT. Filled out from reference TRBV11-1 and TRBJ1-5, the complete variable domain reads EAEVAQSPRYKITEKSQAVAFWCDPISGHATLYWYRQILGQGPELLVQFQDESVVDDSQLPKDRFSAERLKGVDSTLKIQPAELGDSAMYLCASSITGGSNQPQHFGDGTRLSIL.

The chain uses TRBV29-1 and TRBJ2-2; 7 bases are shared with TRBD1. Germline lookup yields CDR1 SQVTM and CDR2 ANQGSEA. Germline trimming cut 7 bases from V and 0 bases from J; bases unmatched to any gene: 8. The CDR3 runs to 15 residues. The CDR3 loop is CSAGQVNANTGELFF. The CDR3 coding sequence is TGCAGCGCCGGACAGGTGAACGCGAACACCGGGGAGCTGTTTTTT.

The CDR3 coding sequence is TGTGCCAGCAGCGTAGGAGCGACAGGGGGCACGGGAGGTGAAAAACTGTTTTTT. Protein: CASSVGATGGTGGEKLFF. The chain employs TRBV9 and TRBJ1-4, with TRBD1 identical over 10 bases. This CDR3 has 18 residues. V gave up 0 bases and J gave up 7 bases; unmatched junction bases: 12. Germline V gene lookup returns CDR1 SGDLS and CDR2 YYNGEE.

The V call is TRBV19, the J call TRBJ1-1; possibly TRBD1 for D (5 bases). The CDR3 totals 15 residues. Trimming shortened V by 5 bases and J by 5 bases, and 18 bases separated the two germline ends. Germline CDR1 is LNHDA and CDR2 is SQIVND (reference sequence). The CDR3: CASSDLPGRETEAFF. DNA of the CDR3: TGTGCCAGTAGTGACCTACCGGGGCGGGAGACTGAAGCTTTCTTT.

The V call is TRBV19, the J call TRBJ1-1; the match to TRBD1 covers 10 bases. CDR3 length equals 14 residues. Trimming cost V 5 bases and J 5 bases; bases outside gene matches: 5. In germline, CDR1 is LNHDA, CDR2 SQIVND (reference sequence). The CDR3 loop reads CASSPGTGVTEAFF. CDR3 in DNA: TGTGCCAGTAGTCCCGGGACAGGGGTAACTGAAGCTTTCTTT.

The chain combines TRBV12-5 with TRBJ2-1, with 9 bases matching TRBD2. Germline loops: CDR1 LGHNT, CDR2 FRNRAP. V shed 7 bases and J 7 bases; nucleotides not matched to a gene: 5. CDR3 length equals 13 residues. This chain's CDR3 is CASAPSGTNEQFF. CDR3 sequence (DNA): TGTGCTAGTGCCCCTAGCGGGACTAATGAGCAGTTCTTC.

V and J are TRBV28 and TRBJ1-1; possible D gene TRBD1, 6 bases. V gave up 5 bases and J gave up 3 bases, with 16 bases separating them. The CDR3 consists of 15 residues. Germline V CDR1 and CDR2: MDHEN, SYDVKM. The CDR3 here is CASSPPPGAYTEAFF. The CDR3 bases are TGTGCCAGCAGTCCGCCGCCAGGGGCGTACACTGAAGCTTTCTTT. Filled out from reference TRBV28 and TRBJ1-1, the complete variable domain reads DVKVTQSSRYLVKRTGEKVFLECVQDMDHENMFWYRQDPGLGLRLIYFSYDVKMKEKGDIPEGYSVSREKKERFSLILESASTNQTSMYLCASSPPPGAYTEAFFGQGTRLTVV.

The V and J genes are TRBV30 and TRBJ2-5; D is undetermined. Germline-derived CDR1 and CDR2 are GTSNPN and SVGIG (reference sequence). This CDR3 is 12 amino acids long. V gave up 1 base and J gave up 5 bases, with 8 bases separating them. Written as DNA, the CDR3 is TGTGCCTGGAGTGCAAGCGTTGAGACCCAGTACTTC. Translated: CAWSASVETQYF.

The table lists this clone with a count of one. The V and J genes are TRBV5-6 and TRBJ2-2, with a weak D call TRBD1 (5 bases). The germline gives CDR1 SGHDT, CDR2 YYEEEE. Between the trimmed V and J ends, which lost 1 base and 3 bases, there was a span of 13 bases. The CDR3 is 16 residues long. The CDR3 region is CASSLNGWGDTGELFF. The CDR3 bases are TGTGCCAGCAGCTTGAACGGGTGGGGCGACACCGGGGAGCTGTTTTTT.

CDR3 residues: CASALTTGGSNQPQHF. DNA of the CDR3: TGTGCCAGCGCCCTAACGACAGGGGGGAGCAATCAGCCCCAGCATTTT. The rearrangement joins TRBV18 to TRBJ1-5; TRBD1 aligns across 9 bases. Germline V gene lookup returns CDR1 KGHSH and CDR2 LQKENI. J lost 1 base, V lost 8 bases, and 9 bases had no gene match. This CDR3 is built from 16 residues.

This rearrangement joins TRBV7-9 to TRBJ2-5, with D maybe TRBD2 (6 bases). V was clipped by 5 bases and J by 2 bases, with 15 bases between them. Germline CDR1 is SEHNR and CDR2 is FQNEAQ (reference sequence). CDR3 length: 15 amino acids. CDR3: CASSPSLAGQETQYF. The CDR3 DNA reads TGTGCCAGCAGCCCTAGCTTGGCGGGGCAAGAGACCCAGTACTTC.

This chain uses TRBV24-1 with TRBJ1-2; no firm D call. The CDR3 consists of 14 residues. Trimming pared 1 base from V and 3 bases from J, leaving 8 bases between. Germline CDR1 and CDR2: KGHDR and SFDVKD. The CDR3 DNA follows: TGTGCCACCAGTGATTTCTCCGGGGACTATGGCTACACCTTC. It encodes CATSDFSGDYGYTF.

The rearrangement joins TRBV5-1 to TRBJ1-1, with 8 nucleotides matching TRBD1. This CDR3 comprises 13 residues. CDR1 and CDR2 (germline): SGHRS, YFSETQ. V gave up 6 bases and J gave up 3 bases; unmatched junction bases: 4. The DNA for the CDR3 is TGCGCCAGCAACAGGGGGGGCGACACTGAAGCTTTCTTT. Translating gives CASNRGGDTEAFF.

The V and J genes are TRBV5-6 and TRBJ1-2; unclear D gene. Between the trimmed V and J ends, which lost 1 base and 5 bases, there was a span of 15 bases. The germline V gene encodes CDR1 SGHDT and CDR2 YYEEEE. This CDR3 spans 15 amino acids. CDR3 loop: CASSLFITITYGYTF. The CDR3 nucleotides are TGTGCCAGCAGCTTGTTTATCACCATCACATATGGCTACACCTTC.